The TCR beta chain described here comes from a study of blood T cell repertoires in COVID-19 (TCRdb year 2020). About the study as a whole: The collaborator samples originated in the United States, Italy and Spain and spanned the acute and convalescent phases of COVID-19. The prospective study material was composed of cDNA or gDNA derived from T cells, B-cell-depleted T cells, or PBMCs. The dataset comprised deeply sampled blood TCRbeta repertoires from subjects exposed to, actively infected with, or recovered from COVID-19. The repertoires were released in a freely available public database intended as a resource for research on the immune response to SARS-CoV-2. Samples came from the ongoing ImmuneRACE study (first 160 participants) plus 1,254 subjects from 6 global collaborators. Sample metadata almost always included a de-identified subject ID, COVID-19 status, age in years and sex. Where available, HLA class I and class II types were obtained from metadata supplied by the sample provider rather than from assay-based typing.

This clone was recorded many times. Which antigen it targets is not known. Base quality data are lacking; no much larger clone is found one base away. TCRbeta CDR3 regions were amplified from genomic DNA using the immunoSEQ Assay, a bias-controlled multiplex PCR. Concerning the study's data processing: Nucleated cell counts per sample were estimated from amplification of reference gene primers within the assay. To quantify the absolute abundance of each unique TCRbeta CDR3 rearrangement, sequence reads were collapsed and filtered. Productive Simpson clonality was computed per sample as the square root of Simpson's diversity index over productive rearrangements. As stored in TCRdb, this immuneACCESS dataset retains in-frame rearrangements with V and J assigned. A fraction of the clones does not appear; measured against another copy, unresolved V genes explain less than half of the discrepancy, and the remainder lacks a known reason. The V and J calls and the clone size are those of that table, but D and trimming were determined from the DNA. Recorded for this sample are about 89,000 clones; 72% of them occurred a single time. The biggest ten clones account for around 14% of the sample.

The study at large found these results: The quantity of clinical and demographic metadata differed by source and by participant and was supplied without curation.

Each collaborating institution followed its own protocols to collect whole blood in K2EDTA tubes. For TCRbeta analysis, collaborators shipped samples as frozen whole blood, isolated PBMCs, or DNA extracted from either of those sample types. Taken from the germline V gene, the CDR1 and CDR2 loops are SGHRS and YFSETQ. The V end gives up 3 bases and the J end 1 base, leaving 6 bases in the junction not matched to a gene. The CDR3, cysteine through phenylalanine, is 15 amino acids long. CDR3 DNA only is kept here, 45 bases in frame from base 1. The sequence is built from TRBV5-1 and TRBJ2-5; 7 bases in between match TRBD1. Material for sequencing was peripheral blood. This clonotype was obtained from a woman older than 75 with acute or convalescent COVID-19. In nucleotide form, the sequence is TGCGCCAGCAGCTGGACGTCAGGGGGCCAAGAGACCCAGTACTTC. Its protein is CASSWTSGGQETQYF.